The 29 T cell receptor beta chains in this list originate from one sample, sequenced in a study of shared T cell receptors in the human thymus (dated by TCRdb to the early 2020s). The protocol used for the library was the immunoSEQ multiplex PCR assay. Sourced from immuneACCESS, this table was stored by TCRdb with only in-frame sequences that have V and J called. A share of the clones is absent; for the studies checked, an unresolved V gene accounts for under half, and the remainder has no known explanation. The sample table shows about 710,000 clones, and 70% to 90% are seen once. In total, the top ten clones hold roughly 0.0086% of the sample. These data are also associated with another study on human thymus T cells.

The sequenced sample consisted of thymocytes. The receptor set was obtained from a boy under two years old with a congenital heart defect. Donor details come from another sample of the same person, matched by shared clones.

V and J are TRBV4-3 and TRBJ2-1; 9 bases fit TRBD1. Germline V gene sequence: CDR1 LGHNA, CDR2 YSLEER. The junction had 13 bases not matched to a gene; V was cut back by 2 bases and J by 2 bases. This CDR3 contains 19 residues. The CDR3 here is CASSQKLNRDRVTYNEQFF. The CDR3 DNA follows: TGCGCCAGCAGCCAAAAACTAAACCGGGACAGGGTCACCTACAATGAGCAGTTCTTC.

This sequence joins TRBV9 and TRBJ1-2; tentatively, D is TRBD1 (6 bases). The CDR3 spans 13 residues. V lost 3 bases and J lost 7, with 13 bases in between. Per the germline V gene, CDR1 is SGDLS and CDR2 is YYNGEE. The DNA for the CDR3 is TGTGCCAGCAGCGCAGACGGGACAAGTGGCTACACCTTC. Amino acid sequence: CASSADGTSGYTF.

V usage is TRBV23-1 and J usage is TRBJ2-7; 10 positions match TRBD2. TRBV23-1 is placed among ORFs of uncertain function. V lost 2 bases, J lost 6 bases, and 19 bases stayed unmatched. The CDR3 runs 19 residues. The CDR3: CASSQVLSGVVAGGGEQYF. CDR3 nucleotide sequence: TGCGCCAGCAGTCAAGTCCTAAGTGGGGTTGTAGCGGGAGGCGGCGAGCAGTACTTC.

CDR3 amino acids: CSAPTRLAGDGYTF. The CDR3 region has the DNA TGCAGCGCGCCAACTCGACTGGCAGGGGATGGCTACACCTTC. The chain links TRBV29-1 to TRBJ1-2, with TRBD1 as a possible D gene (6 bases). There are 14 residues in the CDR3. The V end was cut by 7 bases, the J end by 6 bases, with 21 bases between. The germline V gene has CDR1 SQVTM and CDR2 ANQGSEA. The full variable domain, completed using reference TRBV29-1 and TRBJ1-2, is SAVISQKPSRDICQRGTSLTIQCQVDSQVTMMFWYRQQPGQSLTLIATANQGSEATYESGFVIDKFPISRPNLTFSTLTVSNMSPEDSSIYLCSAPTRLAGDGYTFGSGTRLTVV.

The rearrangement uses TRBV2 and TRBJ2-3; no clear D gene. The CDR3 totals 16 residues. The germline V gene encodes CDR1 SNHLY and CDR2 FYNNEI. V lost 1 base and J 0 bases, leaving 11 bases between the germline ends. CDR3 amino acids: CASSEGEVTSTDTQYF. In DNA form, the CDR3 reads TGTGCCAGCAGTGAAGGCGAGGTGACTAGCACAGATACGCAGTATTTT. The entire variable domain, with the rest obtained from reference TRBV2 and TRBJ2-3, is as follows: EPEVTQTPSHQVTQMGQEVILRCVPISNHLYFYWYRQILGQKVEFLVSFYNNEISEKSEIFDDQFSVERPDGSNFTLKIRSTKLEDSAMYFCASSEGEVTSTDTQYFGPGTRLTVL.

V and J are TRBV29-1 and TRBJ2-1; 7 nucleotides agree with TRBD1. V shed 6 bases and J 0 bases; nucleotides not matched to a gene: 5. CDR1 SQVTM and CDR2 ANQGSEA come from the germline V gene. The CDR3 covers 14 residues. CDR3 amino acids: CSVTGTDSYNEQFF. The CDR3 DNA sequence: TGCAGCGTGACCGGGACAGACTCCTACAATGAGCAGTTCTTC.

This sequence joins TRBV25-1 and TRBJ2-7; D is perhaps TRBD1 (6 bases). V shed 3 bases and J shed 0 bases, with 12 bases lying between them. The germline V gene has CDR1 MGHDK and CDR2 SYGVNS. The CDR3 loop spans 15 amino acids. CDR3: CASSDQTGYSYEQYF. In DNA, the CDR3 is TGTGCCAGCAGTGACCAAACAGGGTACTCCTACGAGCAGTACTTC.

The chain recombines TRBV4-3 with TRBJ1-2; 7 positions match TRBD1. V trimming: 1 base; J trimming: 4 bases; junction bases outside the gene matches: 6. The CDR3 is 15 residues long. CDR1 and CDR2 (germline): LGHNA, YSLEER. The CDR3 sequence is CASSQVRGQVYGYTF. CDR3 sequence (DNA): TGCGCCAGCAGCCAAGTTCGCGGACAGGTCTATGGCTACACCTTC.

The chain links TRBV30 to TRBJ1-2, with D possibly being TRBD1 (6 bases). The V and J ends lost 0 bases and 9 bases respectively, with 14 bases between them. The CDR3 consists of 13 residues. CDR1 and CDR2 (germline): GTSNPN, SVGIG (reference sequence). The CDR3 spells CAWSVRGIGRYTF. The CDR3 DNA is TGTGCCTGGAGTGTAAGGGGGATAGGGCGCTACACCTTC.

The J gene is TRBJ2-7, the V gene TRBV28; weak D call: TRBD2 (5 bases). Germline CDR1 and CDR2: MDHEN and SYDVKM. The CDR3 is made up of 13 amino acids. V lost 6 bases to trimming and J lost 2 bases, with 11 bases between them. CDR3 loop: CASSQDFPYEQYF. Written as DNA, the CDR3 is TGTGCCAGCAGCCAGGACTTCCCCTACGAGCAGTACTTC.

This chain links TRBV7-9 with TRBJ2-3, with a weak D call TRBD1 (6 bases). The CDR3 extends over 16 amino acids. The V end lost 5 bases, the J end lost 1 base, and 16 bases lay between the germline ends. The germline gives CDR1 SEHNR, CDR2 FQNEAQ (reference sequence). In DNA form, the CDR3 reads TGTGCCAGCAGCCAGTGGGGGCCATATCGCACAGATACGCAGTATTTT. Its protein product is CASSQWGPYRTDTQYF.

V is TRBV4-2 and J is TRBJ2-2; a possible D gene is TRBD2 (5 bases). This CDR3 region has 15 residues. V was trimmed by 7 bases and J by 1 base, leaving 13 bases between them. Germline CDR1 LGHNA, CDR2 YNFKEQ. The CDR3 DNA reads as TGTGCCAGCACCGGGGTTTTGTGGAACACCGGGGAGCTGTTTTTT. Translating gives CASTGVLWNTGELFF.

This clone was seen more than once but under ten times. V and J are TRBV11-2 and TRBJ1-3; no definite D call. Germline CDR1 reads SGHAT; CDR2 reads FQNNGV. V gave up 5 bases and J gave up 0 bases, with 8 bases separating them. The CDR3 spans 14 residues. The CDR3 nucleotides read TGTGCCAGCAGCACAACTACCTCTGGAAACACCATATATTTT. Translating it yields CASSTTTSGNTIYF.

The chain employs TRBV18 and TRBJ2-2; D is perhaps TRBD2 (6 bases). Germline lookup yields CDR1 KGHSH and CDR2 LQKENI. This CDR3 is 15 amino acids long. V was trimmed by 3 bases and J by 3 bases, leaving 11 bases between them. The CDR3 DNA reads TGTGCCAGCTCACCTCGACTAGTCGACACCGGGGAGCTGTTTTTT. It specifies CASSPRLVDTGELFF.

Of note for this clone: Germline and junction disagree at one end, which may indicate a read error. The sample has other DNA sequences that encode this CDR3 too. The chain carries TRBV27 and TRBJ1-6; 9 nucleotides align to TRBD1. The CDR3 is made up of 16 amino acids. The germline V gene encodes CDR1 MNHEY and CDR2 SMNVEV (reference sequence). The CDR3 is CASSLSEQGADSPLHF. The CDR3 coding sequence is TGTGCCAGCAGTTTATCCGAACAGGGGGCCGATTCCCCCCTCCACTTT.

The gene calls are TRBV10-3 and TRBJ2-3, with D maybe TRBD1 (6 bases). In germline, CDR1 is ENHRY, CDR2 SYGVKD. Trimming removed 2 bases at V and 6 bases at J, with 12 bases between. The CDR3 has 14 amino acids. Here the CDR3 reads CAISEDQGPDTQYF. The CDR3 nucleotides are TGTGCCATCAGTGAGGATCAGGGGCCGGATACGCAGTATTTT.

The chain couples TRBV6-6 to TRBJ2-4; possible D gene TRBD2, 5 bases. Germline CDR1 is MNHNY and CDR2 is SVGAGI (reference sequence). The CDR3 totals 16 residues. V was clipped by 5 bases and J by 4 bases, with 18 bases between them. DNA of the CDR3: TGTGCCAGCAGTGCCAAAAATCCGGGAAGAAAAAACATTCAGTACTTC. Its translation: CASSAKNPGRKNIQYF.

The V call is TRBV7-2, the J call TRBJ2-7, with 7 bases identical to TRBD1. CDR3 length equals 17 residues. CDR1 is SGHTA, CDR2 FQGNSA, per germline. V dropped 3 bases and J dropped 2; count of bases not matched to a gene: 13. The DNA of the CDR3 is TGTGCCAGCAGCTTCCCCCACCGGACAGGAGAACCCTACGAGCAGTACTTC. It encodes CASSFPHRTGEPYEQYF.

This clone appeared a single time. CDR3 sequence (DNA): TGCGCCAGCAGCGGGTGGAGTCGCCCCTATGGCTACACCTTC. Protein sequence: CASSGWSRPYGYTF. V is TRBV5-1 and J is TRBJ1-2; D not resolved. The CDR3 loop spans 14 amino acids. The V and J ends lost 4 bases and 4 bases respectively, with 14 bases between them. Germline-derived CDR1 and CDR2 are SGHRS and YFSETQ.

V is TRBV2 and J is TRBJ1-4; no clear D. V was trimmed by 8 bases and J by 4 bases, leaving 14 bases between them. Germline CDR1 and CDR2: SNHLY and FYNNEI. This CDR3 comprises 14 residues. CDR3 region: CASGSWQVNEKLFF. The DNA for the CDR3 is TGTGCCAGCGGTAGTTGGCAGGTTAATGAAAAACTGTTTTTT.

The genes are TRBV19 and TRBJ1-2, with D perhaps matching TRBD1 (5 bases). The germline gives CDR1 LNHDA, CDR2 SQIVND (reference sequence). The CDR3 spans 13 residues. Trimming stripped 3 bases from V and 4 bases from J, with 9 bases between. The chain's CDR3 is CASSMFQGYGYTF. CDR3 sequence (DNA): TGTGCCAGTAGTATGTTCCAGGGCTATGGCTACACCTTC. The variable domain in full, completed from reference TRBV19 and TRBJ1-2, reads DGGITQSPKYLFRKEGQNVTLSCEQNLNHDAMYWYRQDPGQGLRLIYYSQIVNDFQKGDIAEGYSVSREKKESFPLTVTSAQKNPTAFYLCASSMFQGYGYTFGSGTRLTVV.

The chain has TRBV5-1 and TRBJ1-2, with 7 bases matching TRBD1. Unmatched junction bases numbered 14, after V lost 4 bases and J lost 5 bases. The length of the CDR3 is 16 residues. The V gene's germline CDR1 is SGHRS and CDR2 YFSETQ. CDR3 region: CASSTYRDSVSYGYTF. The DNA of the CDR3 is TGCGCCAGCAGCACCTACCGGGACAGTGTGTCTTATGGCTACACCTTC.

The count of this clone is one. V is TRBV4-3 and J is TRBJ2-2, with a weak D call TRBD2 (5 bases). CDR3 length: 20 amino acids. Germline assignment: CDR1 LGHNA and CDR2 YSLEER. The ends were cut back, 4 bases at V and 0 bases at J, with 24 bases in the middle. The CDR3 region is CASSPRRNPGGDPNTGELFF. In nucleotides, the CDR3 is TGCGCCAGCAGCCCGCGGAGGAACCCCGGCGGAGACCCGAACACCGGGGAGCTGTTTTTT.

This clone was seen a handful of times. The CDR3 nucleotides are TGCGCCAGCAGCCCCACCGTTATCAGGGGCCGTGAAGCTTTCTTT. Translated, it gives CASSPTVIRGREAFF. The chain links TRBV4-1 to TRBJ1-1; a weak D match, TRBD1 (6 bases). Trimming shortened V by 4 bases and J by 7 bases, and 19 bases separated the two germline ends. The CDR3 length is 15 residues. CDR1 is MGHRA and CDR2 is YSYEKL in the germline V gene.

The chain recombines TRBV7-9 with TRBJ1-1; 8 bases align to TRBD1. The length of the CDR3 is 16 residues. The germline gives CDR1 SEHNR, CDR2 FQNEAQ (reference sequence). The V gene end was trimmed by 1 base and the J gene end by 7 bases; junction bases not matched to a gene: 11. CDR3: CASSLVATGVRYEAFF. CDR3 DNA: TGTGCCAGCAGCTTAGTTGCGACAGGGGTGAGATATGAAGCTTTCTTT.

This chain's CDR3 is CSVEGQLFDNEQFF. The CDR3 DNA reads TGCAGCGTTGAGGGACAGTTATTCGACAATGAGCAGTTCTTC. This chain links TRBV29-1 with TRBJ2-1; 7 bases fit TRBD1. CDR1 SQVTM and CDR2 ANQGSEA come from the germline V gene. The CDR3 is 14 residues long. V was pared by 3 bases and J by 5 bases, with 7 bases of the junction left unmatched.

V is TRBV6-1 and J is TRBJ2-1; perhaps TRBD2 as D (5 bases). Germline CDR1 reads MNHNS; CDR2 reads SASEGT. The CDR3 loop spans 13 amino acids. V was pared by 4 bases and J by 4 bases, with 8 bases between. The CDR3 here is CASSVEEYNEQFF. The DNA for the CDR3 is TGTGCCAGCAGTGTGGAGGAATACAATGAGCAGTTCTTC.

The rearrangement links TRBV10-3 to TRBJ1-1; the match to TRBD1 covers 7 bases. J lost 3 bases, V lost 6 bases, and 4 bases had no gene match. The CDR3 contains 13 residues. CDR1 is ENHRY and CDR2 is SYGVKD in the germline V gene. The DNA for the CDR3 is TGTGCCATCAGCCTTACAGGGGACACTGAAGCTTTCTTT. Encoded protein: CAISLTGDTEAFF.

The rearrangement uses TRBV27 and TRBJ2-5, with 13 bases aligning to TRBD2. J gave up 5 bases and V 8 bases, and 5 bases lay outside the gene matches. This CDR3 has 14 residues. Germline V gene data show CDR1 as MNHEY and CDR2 as SMNVEV (reference sequence). The CDR3 region has the DNA TGTGCCAGCGCACTAGCGGGGGGGCAGGAGACCCAGTACTTC. Its translation: CASALAGGQETQYF.